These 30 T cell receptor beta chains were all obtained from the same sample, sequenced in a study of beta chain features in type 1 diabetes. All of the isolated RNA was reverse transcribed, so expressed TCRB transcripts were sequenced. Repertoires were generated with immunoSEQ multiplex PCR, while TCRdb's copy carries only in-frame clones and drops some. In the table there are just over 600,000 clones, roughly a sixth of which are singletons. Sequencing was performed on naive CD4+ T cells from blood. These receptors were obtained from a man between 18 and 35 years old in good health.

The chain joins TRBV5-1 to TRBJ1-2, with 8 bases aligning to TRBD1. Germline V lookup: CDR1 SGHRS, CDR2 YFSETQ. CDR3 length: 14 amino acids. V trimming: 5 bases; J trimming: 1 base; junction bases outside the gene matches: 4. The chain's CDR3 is CASRPDRGNYGYTF. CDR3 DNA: TGCGCCAGCAGACCCGACAGGGGTAACTATGGCTACACCTTC.

The CDR3 bases are TGCAGCGTTGGAGGTGGACTAGCACTCACCGGGGAGCTGTTTTTT. This translates into CSVGGGLALTGELFF. J is TRBJ2-2 and V is TRBV29-1; 8 positions agree with TRBD2. V was pared by 4 bases and J by 4 bases, with 8 bases of the junction left unmatched. This CDR3 is 15 amino acids long. Germline assignment: CDR1 SQVTM and CDR2 ANQGSEA.

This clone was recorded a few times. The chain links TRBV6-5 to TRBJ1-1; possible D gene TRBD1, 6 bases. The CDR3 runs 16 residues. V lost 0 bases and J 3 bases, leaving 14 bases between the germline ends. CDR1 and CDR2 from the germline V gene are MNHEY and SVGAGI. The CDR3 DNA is TGTGCCAGCAGTTACTCGAGAGGGGGGTTTGACACTGAAGCTTTCTTT. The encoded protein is CASSYSRGGFDTEAFF.

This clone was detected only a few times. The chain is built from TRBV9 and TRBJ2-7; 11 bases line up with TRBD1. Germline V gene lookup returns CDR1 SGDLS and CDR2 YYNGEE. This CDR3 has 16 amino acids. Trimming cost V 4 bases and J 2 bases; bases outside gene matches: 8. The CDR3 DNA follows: TGTGCCAGCAGCAGGGGGGGACAGGGGGTCCCCTACGAGCAGTACTTC. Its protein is CASSRGGQGVPYEQYF. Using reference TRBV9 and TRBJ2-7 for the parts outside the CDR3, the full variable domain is DSGVTQTPKHLITATGQRVTLRCSPRSGDLSVYWYQQSLDQGLQFLIQYYNGEERAKGNILERFSAQQFPDLHSELNLSSLELGDSALYFCASSRGGQGVPYEQYFGPGTRLTVT.

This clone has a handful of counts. This CDR3 is CASSSKSLLAGGQETQYF. CDR3 DNA sequence: TGTGCCAGCAGCTCAAAGAGCCTTCTAGCGGGGGGCCAAGAGACCCAGTACTTC. The chain has TRBV7-9 and TRBJ2-5; 11 bases map to TRBD2. The CDR3 is 18 residues long. The junction had 11 bases not matched to a gene; V was cut back by 4 bases and J by 1 base. CDR1 and CDR2 from the germline V gene are SEHNR and FQNEAQ (reference sequence).

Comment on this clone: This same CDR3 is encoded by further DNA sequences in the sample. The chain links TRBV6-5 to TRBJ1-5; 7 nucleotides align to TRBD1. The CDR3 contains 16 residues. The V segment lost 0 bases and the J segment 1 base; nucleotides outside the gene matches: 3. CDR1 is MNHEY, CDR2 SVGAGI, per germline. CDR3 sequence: CASSYSGRGSNQPQHF. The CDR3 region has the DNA TGTGCCAGCAGTTACTCTGGCAGGGGGAGCAATCAGCCCCAGCATTTT.

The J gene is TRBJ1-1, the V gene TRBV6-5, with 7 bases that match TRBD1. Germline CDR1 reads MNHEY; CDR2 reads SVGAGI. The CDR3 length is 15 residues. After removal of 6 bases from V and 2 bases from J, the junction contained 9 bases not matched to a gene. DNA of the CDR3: TGTGCCAGCAGCCCCGGGACAGCGGGAAACACTGAAGCTTTCTTT. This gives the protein CASSPGTAGNTEAFF.

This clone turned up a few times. CDR3 DNA: TGCGCCAGCAGCTTGAGGCAGGACGCCTACAATGAGCAGTTCTTC. This codes for CASSLRQDAYNEQFF. This sequence joins TRBV5-1 and TRBJ2-1; D remains ambiguous. This CDR3 is 15 amino acids long. Trimming removed 1 base at V and 2 bases at J, with 10 bases between. Germline-derived CDR1 and CDR2 are SGHRS and YFSETQ.

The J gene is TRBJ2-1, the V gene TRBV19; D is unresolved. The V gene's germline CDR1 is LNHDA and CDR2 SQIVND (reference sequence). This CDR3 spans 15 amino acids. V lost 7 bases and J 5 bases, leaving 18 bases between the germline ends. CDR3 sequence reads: CASTSGPRWDNEQFF. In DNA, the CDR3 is TGTGCCAGTACCTCCGGCCCTCGGTGGGACAATGAGCAGTTCTTC.

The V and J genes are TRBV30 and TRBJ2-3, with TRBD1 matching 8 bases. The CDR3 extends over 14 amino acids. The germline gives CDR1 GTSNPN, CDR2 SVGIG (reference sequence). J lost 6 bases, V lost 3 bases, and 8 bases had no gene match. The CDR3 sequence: CAWSYRGAWDTQYF. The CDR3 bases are TGTGCCTGGAGCTACAGGGGGGCATGGGATACGCAGTATTTT.

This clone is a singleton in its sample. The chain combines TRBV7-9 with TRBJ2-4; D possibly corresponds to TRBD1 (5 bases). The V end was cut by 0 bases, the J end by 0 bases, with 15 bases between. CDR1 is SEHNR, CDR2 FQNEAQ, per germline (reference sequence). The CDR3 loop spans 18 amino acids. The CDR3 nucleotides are TGTGCCAGCAGCTTAGCTAGGGGATTAACAGTAGCCAAAAACATTCAGTACTTC. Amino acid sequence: CASSLARGLTVAKNIQYF.

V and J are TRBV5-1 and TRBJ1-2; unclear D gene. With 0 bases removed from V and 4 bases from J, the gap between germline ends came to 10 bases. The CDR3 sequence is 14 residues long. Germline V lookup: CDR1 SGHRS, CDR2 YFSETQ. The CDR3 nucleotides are TGCGCCAGCAGCTTGGGCGGGAATTCCTATGGCTACACCTTC. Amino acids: CASSLGGNSYGYTF.

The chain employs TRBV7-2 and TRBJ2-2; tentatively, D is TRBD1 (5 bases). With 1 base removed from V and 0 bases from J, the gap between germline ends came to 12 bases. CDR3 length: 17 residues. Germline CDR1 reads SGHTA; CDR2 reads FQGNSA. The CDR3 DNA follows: TGTGCCAGCAGCTTAGGGGTGACAGTCGCGAACACCGGGGAGCTGTTTTTT. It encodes CASSLGVTVANTGELFF. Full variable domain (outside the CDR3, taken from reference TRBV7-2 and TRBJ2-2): GAGVSQSPSNKVTEKGKDVELRCDPISGHTALYWYRQSLGQGLEFLIYFQGNSAPDKSGLPSDRFSAERTGGSVSTLTIQRTQQEDSAVYLCASSLGVTVANTGELFFGEGSRLTVL.

The CDR3 region is CASSSPLGQGGDTQYF. The CDR3 bases are TGTGCCAGCAGCTCCCCACTCGGACAGGGGGGAGATACGCAGTATTTT. The chain couples TRBV7-2 to TRBJ2-3; 10 positions agree with TRBD1. This CDR3 has 16 amino acids. Germline V gene lookup returns CDR1 SGHTA and CDR2 FQGNSA. J was trimmed by 5 bases and V by 4 bases; bases with no gene match: 9. Drawing the rest from reference TRBV7-2 and TRBJ2-3, the complete variable domain is GAGVSQSPSNKVTEKGKDVELRCDPISGHTALYWYRQSLGQGLEFLIYFQGNSAPDKSGLPSDRFSAERTGGSVSTLTIQRTQQEDSAVYLCASSSPLGQGGDTQYFGPGTRLTVL.

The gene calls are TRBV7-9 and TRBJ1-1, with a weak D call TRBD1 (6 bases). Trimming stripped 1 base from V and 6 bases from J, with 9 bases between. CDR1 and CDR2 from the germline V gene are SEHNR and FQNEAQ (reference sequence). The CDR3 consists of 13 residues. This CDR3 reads CASSLVGGPEAFF. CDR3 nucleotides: TGTGCCAGCAGCTTAGTGGGGGGCCCTGAAGCTTTCTTT.

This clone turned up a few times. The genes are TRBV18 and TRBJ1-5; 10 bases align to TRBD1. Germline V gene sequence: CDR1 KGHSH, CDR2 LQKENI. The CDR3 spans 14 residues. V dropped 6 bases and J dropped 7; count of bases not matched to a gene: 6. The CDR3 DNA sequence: TGTGCCAGCTCGCCGGGACAGGGGAAGCAGCCCCAGCATTTT. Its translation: CASSPGQGKQPQHF.

CDR3: CATSRDRSRGYEQFF. Here the CDR3 DNA reads TGTGCCACCAGCAGAGATCGCTCGAGGGGGTATGAGCAGTTCTTC. The rearrangement links TRBV15 to TRBJ2-1; perhaps TRBD1 as D (6 bases). The CDR3 sequence is 15 residues long. Germline assignment: CDR1 LNHNV and CDR2 YYDKDF (reference sequence). Trimming pared 0 bases from V and 8 bases from J, leaving 14 bases between.

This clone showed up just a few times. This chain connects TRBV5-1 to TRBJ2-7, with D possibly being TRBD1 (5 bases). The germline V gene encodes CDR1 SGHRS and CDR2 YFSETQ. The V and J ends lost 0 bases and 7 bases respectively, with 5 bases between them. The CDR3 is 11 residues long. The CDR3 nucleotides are TGCGCCAGCAGCTTGGACAGGGAGCAGTACTTC. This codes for CASSLDREQYF.

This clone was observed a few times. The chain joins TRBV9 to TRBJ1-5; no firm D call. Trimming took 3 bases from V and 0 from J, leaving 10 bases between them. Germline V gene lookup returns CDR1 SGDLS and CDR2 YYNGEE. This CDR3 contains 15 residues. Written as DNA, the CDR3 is TGTGCCAGCAGCGCCGAAGACTCTAGCAATCAGCCCCAGCATTTT. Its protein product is CASSAEDSSNQPQHF.

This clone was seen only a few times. The CDR3 coding sequence is TGTGCCAGCAGTACAGGGTTGTCTGGAAACACCATATATTTT. As protein: CASSTGLSGNTIYF. The chain carries TRBV25-1 and TRBJ1-3, with D possibly matching TRBD1 (6 bases). The CDR3 contains 14 residues. The germline CDR1 and CDR2 sequences are MGHDK and SYGVNS. The ends were cut back, 5 bases at V and 1 base at J, with 9 bases in the middle.

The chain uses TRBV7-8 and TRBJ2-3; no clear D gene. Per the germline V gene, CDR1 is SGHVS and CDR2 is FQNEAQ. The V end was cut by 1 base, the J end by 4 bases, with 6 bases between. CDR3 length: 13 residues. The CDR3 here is CASSLGTADTQYF. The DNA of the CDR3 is TGTGCCAGCAGCTTAGGCACGGCAGATACGCAGTATTTT.

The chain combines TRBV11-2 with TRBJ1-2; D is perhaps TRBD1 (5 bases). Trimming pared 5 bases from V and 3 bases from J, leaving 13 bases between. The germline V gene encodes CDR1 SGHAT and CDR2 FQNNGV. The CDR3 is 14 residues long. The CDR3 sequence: CASSVIRDHYGYTF. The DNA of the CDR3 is TGTGCCAGCAGCGTTATCAGGGATCACTATGGCTACACCTTC.

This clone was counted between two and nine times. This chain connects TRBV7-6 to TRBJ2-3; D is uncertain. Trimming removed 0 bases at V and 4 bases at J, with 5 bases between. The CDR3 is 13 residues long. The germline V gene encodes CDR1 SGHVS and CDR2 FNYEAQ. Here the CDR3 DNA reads TGTGCCAGCAGCTTAGCAGGGTCAGATACGCAGTATTTT. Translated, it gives CASSLAGSDTQYF.

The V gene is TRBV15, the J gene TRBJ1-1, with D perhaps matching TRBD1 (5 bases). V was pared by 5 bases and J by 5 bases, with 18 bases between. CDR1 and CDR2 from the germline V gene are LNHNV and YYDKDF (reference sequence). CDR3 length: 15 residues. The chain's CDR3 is CATSVGVAGRTEAFF. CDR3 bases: TGTGCCACCAGCGTAGGGGTGGCAGGGCGGACTGAAGCTTTCTTT. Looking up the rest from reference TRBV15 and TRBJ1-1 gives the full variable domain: DAMVIQNPRYQVTQFGKPVTLSCSQTLNHNVMYWYQQKSSQAPKLLFHYYDKDFNNEADTPDNFQSRRPNTSFCFLDIRSPGLGDTAMYLCATSVGVAGRTEAFFGQGTRLTVV.

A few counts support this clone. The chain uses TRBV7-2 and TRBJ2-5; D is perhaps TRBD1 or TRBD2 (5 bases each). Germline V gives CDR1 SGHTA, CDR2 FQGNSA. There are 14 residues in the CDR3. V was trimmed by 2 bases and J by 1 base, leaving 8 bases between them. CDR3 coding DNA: TGTGCCAGCAGCTTAACGGGACCCCAAGAGACCCAGTACTTC. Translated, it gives CASSLTGPQETQYF.

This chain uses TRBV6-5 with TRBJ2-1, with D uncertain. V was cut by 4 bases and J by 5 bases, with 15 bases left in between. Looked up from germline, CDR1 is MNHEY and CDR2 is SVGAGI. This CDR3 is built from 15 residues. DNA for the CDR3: TGTGCCAGCAGTTGGTACTCGAGGCCCAACAATGAGCAGTTCTTC. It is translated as CASSWYSRPNNEQFF.

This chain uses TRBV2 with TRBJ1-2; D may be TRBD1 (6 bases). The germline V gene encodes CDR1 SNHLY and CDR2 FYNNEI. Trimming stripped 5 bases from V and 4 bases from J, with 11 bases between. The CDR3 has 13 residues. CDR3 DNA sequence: TGTGCCAGCAGTAGCAGGGGTTCCTATGGCTACACCTTC. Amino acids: CASSSRGSYGYTF.

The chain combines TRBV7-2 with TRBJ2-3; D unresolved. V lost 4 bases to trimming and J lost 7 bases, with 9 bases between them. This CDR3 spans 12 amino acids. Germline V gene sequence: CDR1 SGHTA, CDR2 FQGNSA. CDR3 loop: CASSSESNTQYF. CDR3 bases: TGTGCCAGCAGCTCCGAAAGCAATACGCAGTATTTT.

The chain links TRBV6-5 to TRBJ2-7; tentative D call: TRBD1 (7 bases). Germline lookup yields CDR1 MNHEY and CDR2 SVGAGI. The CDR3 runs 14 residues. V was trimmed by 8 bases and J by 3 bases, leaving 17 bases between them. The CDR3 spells CASWRDRDHYEQYF. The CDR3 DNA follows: TGTGCCAGCTGGCGGGACAGAGATCACTACGAGCAGTACTTC.

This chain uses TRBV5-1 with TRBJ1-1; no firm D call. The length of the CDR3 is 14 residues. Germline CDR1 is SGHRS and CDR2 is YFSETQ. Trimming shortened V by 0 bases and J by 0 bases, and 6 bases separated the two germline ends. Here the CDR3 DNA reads TGCGCCAGCAGCTTGGACGACATGAACACTGAAGCTTTCTTT. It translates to CASSLDDMNTEAFF.